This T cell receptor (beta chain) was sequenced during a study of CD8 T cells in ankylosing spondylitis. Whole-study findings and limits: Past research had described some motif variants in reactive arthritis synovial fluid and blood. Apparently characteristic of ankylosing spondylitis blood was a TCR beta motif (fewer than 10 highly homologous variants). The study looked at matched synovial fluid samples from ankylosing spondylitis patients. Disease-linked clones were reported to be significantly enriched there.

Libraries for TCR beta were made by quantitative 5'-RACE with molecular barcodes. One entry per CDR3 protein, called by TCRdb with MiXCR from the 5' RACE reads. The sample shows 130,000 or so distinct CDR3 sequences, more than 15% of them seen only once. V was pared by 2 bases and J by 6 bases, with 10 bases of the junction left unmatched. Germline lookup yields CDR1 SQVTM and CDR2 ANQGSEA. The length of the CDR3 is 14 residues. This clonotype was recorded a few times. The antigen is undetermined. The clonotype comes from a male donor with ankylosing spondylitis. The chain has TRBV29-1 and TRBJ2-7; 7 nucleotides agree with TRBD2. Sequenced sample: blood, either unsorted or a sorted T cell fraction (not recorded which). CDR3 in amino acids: CSVESLGRGSEQYF. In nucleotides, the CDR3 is TGCAGCGTTGAATCTTTGGGGAGGGGTTCCGAGCAGTACTTC.